These 12 T cell receptor beta chains share one sample of origin, sequenced in a study of blood T cell repertoires in COVID-19. The protocol was immunoSEQ multiplex PCR, while the TCRdb copy is restricted to in-frame clones and leaves out a portion. The sample has 150,000 to 200,000 clones; 90% to 95% are singletons. What was sequenced was peripheral blood. The receptors derive from an older woman with COVID-19, enrolled during active disease.

This chain links TRBV18 with TRBJ2-1; D not resolved. The V end lost 1 base, the J end lost 8 bases, and 9 bases lay between the germline ends. The CDR3 has 13 residues. Per the germline V gene, CDR1 is KGHSH and CDR2 is LQKENI. The CDR3 here is CASSPRQADEQFF. The CDR3, as DNA: TGTGCCAGCTCACCACGTCAGGCCGATGAGCAGTTCTTC. The full variable domain, completed using reference TRBV18 and TRBJ2-1, is NAGVMQNPRHLVRRRGQEARLRCSPMKGHSHVYWYRQLPEEGLKFMVYLQKENIIDESGMPKERFSAEFPKEGPSILRIQQVVRGDSAAYFCASSPRQADEQFFGPGTRLTVL.

V and J are TRBV7-8 and TRBJ1-5, with a weak D call TRBD1 (5 bases). With 1 base removed from V and 2 bases from J, the gap between germline ends came to 12 bases. Germline V gene lookup returns CDR1 SGHVS and CDR2 FQNEAQ. The CDR3 sequence is 16 residues long. The DNA of the CDR3 is TGTGCCAGCAGCTTAGATTCGGGAGGGGGCAATCAGCCCCAGCATTTT. Encoded protein: CASSLDSGGGNQPQHF.

This chain connects TRBV6-4 to TRBJ1-2, with D maybe TRBD1 (5 bases). V was cut by 8 bases and J by 7 bases, with 26 bases left in between. Germline V gene data show CDR1 as MRHNA and CDR2 as SNTAGT. This CDR3 spans 16 amino acids. Here the CDR3 reads CASLKPELLEGPGYTF. The CDR3 DNA reads TGTGCCAGCCTCAAACCGGAACTTTTGGAGGGGCCTGGCTACACCTTC.

This clone was counted once. The V and J genes are TRBV7-3 and TRBJ1-2; the D gene is possibly TRBD1 (5 bases). Germline V gives CDR1 SGHTA, CDR2 FQGTGA. V lost 3 bases to trimming and J lost 5 bases, with 22 bases between them. This CDR3 is built from 17 residues. The CDR3 DNA sequence: TGTGCCAGCAGCTTTTTGGAGACAGCCACAAAACCATATGGCTACACCTTC. This gives the protein CASSFLETATKPYGYTF.

This clone was detected once. The chain combines TRBV7-3 with TRBJ2-3, with 11 bases lining up with TRBD2. The V gene end was trimmed by 5 bases and the J gene end by 6 bases; junction bases not matched to a gene: 19. The CDR3 spans 19 residues. Germline V gene sequence: CDR1 SGHTA, CDR2 FQGTGA. In DNA form, the CDR3 reads TGTGCCAGCAGCGCCCTACCCCGGGGTAGCGGGGGGGCAGTGGATACGCAGTATTTT. Amino acids: CASSALPRGSGGAVDTQYF.

The chain has TRBV19 and TRBJ1-5, with unresolved D. The CDR3 loop spans 14 amino acids. The germline V and J ends were trimmed by 5 bases and 2 bases, with 10 bases remaining between them. The germline V gene has CDR1 LNHDA and CDR2 SQIVND (reference sequence). The CDR3 sequence is CASSWRWGNQPQHF. In DNA, the CDR3 is TGTGCCAGTAGTTGGCGGTGGGGCAATCAGCCCCAGCATTTT.

This clone was picked up a small number of times. Written as DNA, the CDR3 is TGTGCCATCAGGGCCGGGACAGGGGTCAACTACGAGCAGTACTTC. Residues: CAIRAGTGVNYEQYF. The chain employs TRBV10-3 and TRBJ2-7, with 10 bases that match TRBD1. Germline CDR1 reads ENHRY; CDR2 reads SYGVKD. This CDR3 has 15 amino acids. With V trimmed by 6 bases and J by 3 bases, 8 bases remained unmatched.

The rearrangement joins TRBV5-1 to TRBJ2-1; 8 bases fit TRBD1. CDR3 size: 15 residues. Germline loops: CDR1 SGHRS, CDR2 YFSETQ. Trimming removed 2 bases from V and 10 bases from J; junction bases left unmatched: 11. The CDR3, as DNA: TGCGCCAGCAGCTTTGGGCAGGGGGCCGCGGGCGAGCAGTTCTTC. Translation: CASSFGQGAAGEQFF.

V usage is TRBV27 and J usage is TRBJ1-6; D gene ambiguous. Germline V lookup: CDR1 MNHEY, CDR2 SMNVEV (reference sequence). Between the trimmed V and J ends, which lost 5 bases and 5 bases, there was a span of 10 bases. There are 14 residues in the CDR3. The DNA of the CDR3 is TGTGCCAGCAGTCTCGGGATCCATAATTCACCCCTCCACTTT. This gives the protein CASSLGIHNSPLHF.

This clone appeared a single time. This rearrangement joins TRBV5-4 to TRBJ2-7; 10 bases agree with TRBD1. Unmatched junction bases numbered 3, after V lost 4 bases and J lost 5 bases. From germline, CDR1 is SGHNT and CDR2 YYREEE (reference sequence). The CDR3 totals 13 residues. The CDR3 here is CASSADRGNEQYF. Here the CDR3 DNA reads TGTGCCAGCAGCGCGGACAGGGGGAACGAGCAGTACTTC.

The CDR3 DNA is TGTGCCAGCAGTGTACAGGGGGTTGGTGAGCAGTACTTC. Translated: CASSVQGVGEQYF. The chain is built from TRBV2 and TRBJ2-7; 8 bases are a match to TRBD1. CDR1 is SNHLY, CDR2 FYNNEI, per germline. Germline trimming cut 4 bases from V and 7 bases from J; bases unmatched to any gene: 6. The CDR3 length is 13 residues.

This clone was seen a single time. The chain combines TRBV19 with TRBJ1-5; TRBD1 aligns across 7 bases. V gave up 3 bases and J gave up 2 bases; unmatched junction bases: 4. The germline V gene encodes CDR1 LNHDA and CDR2 SQIVND (reference sequence). The CDR3 extends over 15 amino acids. CDR3 bases: TGTGCCAGTAGTATCCAGGGGACAGGCAATCAGCCCCAGCATTTT. It yields the protein CASSIQGTGNQPQHF. The full variable domain, with the rest looked up from reference TRBV19 and TRBJ1-5, is DGGITQSPKYLFRKEGQNVTLSCEQNLNHDAMYWYRQDPGQGLRLIYYSQIVNDFQKGDIAEGYSVSREKKESFPLTVTSAQKNPTAFYLCASSIQGTGNQPQHFGDGTRLSIL.